Listed below are T cell receptor beta chains from one sample, sequenced in a study of post-analysis software for immune sequencing data. MiXCR, run by TCRdb on the PCR reads, gives a single entry per CDR3 protein. The sample carries roughly 400,000 distinct CDR3 sequences, 39% recorded once. Specimen: blood. Receptors were obtained from a girl aged 2 to 10 with multiple sclerosis. Both conserved end residues are trimmed from each CDR3.

TRBJ1-4	TRBV6-1	ASRTGDGNEKLF
TRBJ1-4	TRBV4-1	ASSQVGLNEKLF
TRBJ1-6	TRBV3-1	ASSRGPNSPLH
TRBJ2-1	TRBV7-2	ASSSSDGHRYNEQF
TRBJ2-4	TRBV18	ASSPPGTGGIQY
TRBJ2-7	TRBV28	ASSSSATNEQY
TRBJ2-7	TRBV6-5	ASSYSIDCYEQY
TRBJ1-1	TRBV20-1	SAPQGVTEAF
TRBJ2-1	TRBV27	ASSLYRGKGQF
TRBJ2-3	TRBV10-3	AISGADTQY
TRBJ2-7	TRBV3-1	ASSQGSGGSYEQY
TRBJ2-1	TRBV4-1	ASSLTSRDPYNEQF
TRBJ2-5	TRBV10-1	ASSDPASGEQY
TRBJ1-1	TRBV20-1	SARTPNTEAF
TRBJ1-1	TRBV20-1	SARTPGFTEAF
TRBJ2-2	TRBV5-5	ASSLYRGSTGELF
TRBJ2-3	TRBV19	ASSIDLDRVNTDTQY
TRBJ1-1	TRBV4-3	ASSQDRPGWSEAF
TRBJ2-7	TRBV9	ASNDDRDHEQY
TRBJ1-1	TRBV7-9	ASSDREDTEAF
TRBJ2-7	TRBV11-2	ASSEVRTVAYEQY
TRBJ2-3	TRBV20-1	SARGVGLAVGTDTQY
TRBJ2-1	TRBV7-2	ASSLISGLAGAGWNEQF
TRBJ2-1	TRBV20-1	SATGALGRLTVEQF
TRBJ2-5	TRBV28	ASRGGGGETQY
TRBJ2-5	TRBV29-1	SVGGQTLTLQETQY
TRBJ2-7	TRBV5-1	ASSLQRGGPYEQY
TRBJ2-1	TRBV20-1	SARDHSPTSGRGNEQF
TRBJ2-1	TRBV24-1	ATSDPGLAGDNEQF
TRBJ1-2	TRBV6-5	ASKPKGRGGNYGYT
TRBJ2-1	TRBV27	ASSFEHTNEQF
TRBJ2-7	TRBV20-1	SARGLAGGKGEQY
TRBJ2-7	TRBV28	ASSLTTGTAYEQY
.	TRBV20-1	SARGLGGTYEQY
TRBJ1-1	TRBV5-1	ASSSGTGDNTEAF
TRBJ2-1	TRBV24-1	ATSATETSYNEQF
TRBJ1-5	TRBV7-3	ASQTTSGFNQPQH
TRBJ2-3	TRBV6-5	ASRGARRNTDTQY
TRBJ1-1	TRBV5-1	ASSPEDRGNTEAF
TRBJ2-3	TRBV3-1	ASSLRLAGLIDTQY
TRBJ1-2	TRBV12-3/TRBV12-4	ASSSPGATYGYT
TRBJ2-5	TRBV5-1	ASSPRRDSKETQY
TRBJ2-7	TRBV6-1	ASSPRASGTVTYEQY
TRBJ1-5	TRBV10-3	AISGTYSNQPQH
TRBJ2-1	TRBV5-1	ASSDGQGINNEQF
TRBJ2-6	TRBV19	ASSPGLFSGANVLT
TRBJ2-5	TRBV12-3/TRBV12-4	ASSFRREAQY
TRBJ1-5	TRBV18	ASSGDNGMEANQPQH
TRBJ2-7	TRBV27	ASSAAGGGYEQY
TRBJ2-1	TRBV3-1	ASSQVAGAGGDEQF
TRBJ1-1	TRBV2	ASSLRGDTEAF
TRBJ2-7	TRBV6-6	ASSYRDRTNYEQY
TRBJ2-5	TRBV24-1	ATSDSRGLQETQY
TRBJ2-7	TRBV4-2	ASSLVSRGAYEQY